The clone carrying this T cell receptor beta chain was counted a few times. The data originate from a study of response to subunit inactivated influenza vaccine. TCRdb ran MiXCR on the RT-PCR reads and lists one entry per CDR3 protein. The sample records about 520,000 distinct CDR3 sequences, about a tenth being singletons. Trimming at V came to 2 bases and at J to 3 bases, leaving 10 bases not matched to a gene. Per germline, CDR1 LGHNA and CDR2 YSLEER. This CDR3 has 18 residues. This chain links TRBV4-3 with TRBJ1-6; 7 nucleotides align to TRBD1. The source was PBMCs from blood, collected roughly 47 days after vaccination. This receptor was taken from a man between 50 and 59 years old who received an inactivated influenza vaccine. For the CDR3, the DNA is TGCGCCAGCAGCCAACCTAAGGACAGGTTAAACTATAATTCACCCCTCCACTTT. Amino acid sequence: CASSQPKDRLNYNSPLHF.